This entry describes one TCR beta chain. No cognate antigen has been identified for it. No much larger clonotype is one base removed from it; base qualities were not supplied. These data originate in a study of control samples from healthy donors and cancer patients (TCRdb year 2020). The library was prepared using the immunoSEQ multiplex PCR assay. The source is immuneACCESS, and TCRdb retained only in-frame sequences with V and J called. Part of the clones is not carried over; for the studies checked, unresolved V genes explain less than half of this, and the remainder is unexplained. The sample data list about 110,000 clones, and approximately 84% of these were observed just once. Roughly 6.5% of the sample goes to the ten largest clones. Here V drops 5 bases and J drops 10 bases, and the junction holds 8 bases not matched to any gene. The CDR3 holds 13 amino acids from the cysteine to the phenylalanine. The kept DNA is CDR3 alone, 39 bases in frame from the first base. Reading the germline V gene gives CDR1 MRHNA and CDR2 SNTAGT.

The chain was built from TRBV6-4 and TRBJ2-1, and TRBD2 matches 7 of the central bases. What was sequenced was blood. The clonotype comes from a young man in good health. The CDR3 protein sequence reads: CASSSERGWEQFF. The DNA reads TGTGCCAGCAGTAGCGAGCGGGGCTGGGAGCAGTTCTTC.